This TCR beta chain originates from a study of CD8 T cells in Susac syndrome. Overall study: The sequenced Susac syndrome patients comprised six with active disease and roughly 8 in remission.

The RNA input was about 0.5 to 1 ug, and it was reverse transcribed with random hexamers. TCRdb reanalysed the immunoSEQ multiplex PCR reads using MiXCR and keeps one entry per CDR3 protein. The sample includes approximately 160,000 distinct CDR3 sequences, around 95% seen only once; the top ten take 0.12%. CDR3 length: 14 amino acids. Germline assignment: CDR1 SGHNT and CDR2 YYREEE (reference sequence). The ends lost 2 bases at V and 8 bases at J; junction bases unmatched: 7. The specimen sequenced was CD4+ T cells from PBMCs. The J gene is TRBJ2-1, the V gene TRBV5-4; 7 bases fit TRBD2. The TCR sequence derives from a human donor with Susac syndrome. The CDR3 nucleotides read TGTGCCAGCAGCTTCTGGACTAGACCCGATGAGCAGTTCTTC. Its translation is CASSFWTRPDEQFF. The entire variable domain, with the rest obtained from reference TRBV5-4 and TRBJ2-1, is as follows: ETGVTQSPTHLIKTRGQQVTLRCSSQSGHNTVSWYQQALGQGPQFIFQYYREEENGRGNFPPRFSGLQFPNYSSELNVNALELDDSALYLCASSFWTRPDEQFFGPGTRLTVL.